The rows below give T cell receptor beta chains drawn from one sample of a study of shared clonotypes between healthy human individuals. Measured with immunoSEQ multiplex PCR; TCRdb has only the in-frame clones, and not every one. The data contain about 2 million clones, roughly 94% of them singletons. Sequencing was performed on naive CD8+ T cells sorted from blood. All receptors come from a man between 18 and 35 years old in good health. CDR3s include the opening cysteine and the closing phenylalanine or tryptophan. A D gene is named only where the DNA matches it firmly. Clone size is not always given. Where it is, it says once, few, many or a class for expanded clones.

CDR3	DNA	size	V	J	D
CASSLAELRTGAIETQYF	TGCGCCAGCAGCTTGGCCGAACTACGGACAGGGGCGATCGAGACCCAGTACTTC	once	TRBV5-1	TRBJ2-5	TRBD1
CASSPQPAGEAQYF	TGTGCCAGCAGTCCCCAACCGGCGGGGGAAGCCCAGTACTTC	NA	TRBV27	TRBJ2-5	TRBD2
CASSLRQSYEQYF	TGTGCCAGCAGCTTGAGGCAGTCCTACGAGCAGTACTTC	NA	TRBV5-4	TRBJ2-7	NA
CASSLTGGDNEQFF	TGTGCCAGCAGCTTAACGGGAGGGGACAATGAGCAGTTCTTC	NA	TRBV7-9	TRBJ2-1	TRBD2
CASSLLNPTTDTQYF	TGTGCCAGCAGTTTATTAAACCCGACCACAGATACGCAGTATTTT	NA	TRBV27	TRBJ2-3	NA
CASSQDSRQGPMEQFF	TGCGCCAGCAGCCAAGATTCAAGACAGGGCCCAATGGAGCAGTTCTTC	NA	TRBV4-1	TRBJ2-1	TRBD1
CASSFGTGYYEQYF	TGTGCCAGCAGCTTTGGGACAGGGTATTACGAGCAGTACTTC	NA	TRBV7-8	TRBJ2-7	TRBD1
CATSRDLTVSQPQHF	TGTGCCACCAGCAGAGATTTGACAGTGAGTCAGCCCCAGCATTTT	NA	TRBV15	TRBJ1-5	NA
CASSLVHEYEQYF	TGTGCCAGCAGCTTAGTTCATGAGTACGAGCAGTACTTC	NA	TRBV7-8	TRBJ2-7	NA
CASSRGRIYEQYF	TGTGCCAGCAGCCGCGGACGGATCTACGAGCAGTACTTC	once	TRBV13	TRBJ2-7	NA
CASRGQPDYTGELFF	TGTGCCAGCAGAGGACAGCCCGATTACACCGGGGAGCTGTTTTTT	NA	TRBV27	TRBJ2-2	NA
CASSPRNEQFF	TGTGCCAGCAGCCCCCGCAATGAGCAGTTCTTC	NA	TRBV21-1	TRBJ2-1	NA
CASSSRDRGTDTQYF	TGTGCCAGCAGCTCCCGGGACAGGGGCACAGATACGCAGTATTTT	NA	TRBV7-9	TRBJ2-3	TRBD1
CASSEVGGAYNEQFF	TGTGCCAGCAGTGAAGTGGGGGGCGCCTACAATGAGCAGTTCTTC	NA	TRBV6-1	TRBJ2-1	NA